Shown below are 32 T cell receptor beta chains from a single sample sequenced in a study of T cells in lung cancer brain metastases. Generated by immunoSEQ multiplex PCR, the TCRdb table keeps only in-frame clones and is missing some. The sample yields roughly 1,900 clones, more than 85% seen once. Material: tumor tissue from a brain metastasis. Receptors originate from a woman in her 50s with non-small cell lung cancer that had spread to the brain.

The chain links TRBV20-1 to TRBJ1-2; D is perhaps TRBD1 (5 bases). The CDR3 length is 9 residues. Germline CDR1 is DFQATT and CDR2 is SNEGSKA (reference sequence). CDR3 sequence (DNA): TGCAGGTGGGGGGACGGCTACACCTTC. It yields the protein CRWGDGYTF.

CDR3 loop: CASSQSGGYSNQPQHF. The CDR3 DNA reads TGTGCCAGCAGCCAATCGGGAGGTTATAGCAATCAGCCCCAGCATTTT. V gene TRBV16 combines with J gene TRBJ1-5; D is uncertain. Germline values: CDR1 KGHSY, CDR2 FQNENV. The V and J ends lost 0 bases and 0 bases respectively, with 9 bases between them. The CDR3 is made up of 16 amino acids.

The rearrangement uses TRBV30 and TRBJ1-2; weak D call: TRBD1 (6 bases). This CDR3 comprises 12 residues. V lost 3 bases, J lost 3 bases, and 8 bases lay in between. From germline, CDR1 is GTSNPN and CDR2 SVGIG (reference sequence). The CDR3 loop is CAWRGHDYGYTF. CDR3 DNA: TGTGCCTGGAGGGGACATGACTATGGCTACACCTTC.

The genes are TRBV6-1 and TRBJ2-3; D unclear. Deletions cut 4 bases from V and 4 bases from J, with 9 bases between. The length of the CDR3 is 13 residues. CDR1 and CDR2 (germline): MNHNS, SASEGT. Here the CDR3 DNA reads TGTGCCAGCAGTGTCCGTCCGGCAGATACGCAGTATTTT. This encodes CASSVRPADTQYF.

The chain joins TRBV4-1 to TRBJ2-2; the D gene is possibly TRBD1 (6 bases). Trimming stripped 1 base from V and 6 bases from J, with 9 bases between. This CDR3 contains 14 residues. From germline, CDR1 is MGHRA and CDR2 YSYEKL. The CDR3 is CASSQVGGAGELFF. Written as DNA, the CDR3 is TGCGCCAGCAGCCAAGTAGGGGGAGCCGGGGAGCTGTTTTTT.

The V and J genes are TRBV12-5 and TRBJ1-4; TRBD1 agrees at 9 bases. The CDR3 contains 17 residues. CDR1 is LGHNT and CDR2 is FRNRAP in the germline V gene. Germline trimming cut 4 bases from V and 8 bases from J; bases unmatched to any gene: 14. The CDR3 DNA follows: TGTGCTAGTGGTTCCCGTTTGTACGGGACAGGGAAAGAAAAACTGTTTTTT. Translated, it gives CASGSRLYGTGKEKLFF.

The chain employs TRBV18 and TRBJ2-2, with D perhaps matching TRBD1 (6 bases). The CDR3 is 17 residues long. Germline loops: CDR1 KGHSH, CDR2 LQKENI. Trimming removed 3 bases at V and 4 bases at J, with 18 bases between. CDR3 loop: CASSPRAAGDATGELFF. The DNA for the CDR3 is TGTGCCAGCTCACCCCGAGCTGCAGGGGACGCCACCGGGGAGCTGTTTTTT.

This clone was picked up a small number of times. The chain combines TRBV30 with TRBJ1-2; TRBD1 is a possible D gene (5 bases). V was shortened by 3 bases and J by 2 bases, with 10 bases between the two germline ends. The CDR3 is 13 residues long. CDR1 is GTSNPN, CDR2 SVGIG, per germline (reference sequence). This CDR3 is CAWSYGGNYGYTF. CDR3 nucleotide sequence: TGTGCCTGGAGCTACGGGGGGAACTATGGCTACACCTTC.

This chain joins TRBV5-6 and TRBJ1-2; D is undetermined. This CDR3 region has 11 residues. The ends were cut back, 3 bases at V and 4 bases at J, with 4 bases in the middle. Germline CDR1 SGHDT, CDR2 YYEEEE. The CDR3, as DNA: TGTGCCAGCAGCTGTAGCTATGGCTACACCTTC. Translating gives CASSCSYGYTF.

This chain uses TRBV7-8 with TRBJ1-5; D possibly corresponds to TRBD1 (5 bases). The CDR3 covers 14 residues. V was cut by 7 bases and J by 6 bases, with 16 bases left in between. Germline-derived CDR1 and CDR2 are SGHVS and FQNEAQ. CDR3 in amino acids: CASTPAGDSQPQHF. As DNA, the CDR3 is TGTGCCAGCACCCCGGCGGGTGACAGTCAGCCCCAGCATTTT.

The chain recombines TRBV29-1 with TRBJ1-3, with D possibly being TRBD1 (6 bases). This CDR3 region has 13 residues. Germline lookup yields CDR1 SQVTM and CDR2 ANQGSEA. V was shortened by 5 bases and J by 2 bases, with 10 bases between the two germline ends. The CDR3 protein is CSVQGSAGNTIYF. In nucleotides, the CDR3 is TGCAGCGTTCAGGGGTCCGCTGGAAACACCATATATTTT.

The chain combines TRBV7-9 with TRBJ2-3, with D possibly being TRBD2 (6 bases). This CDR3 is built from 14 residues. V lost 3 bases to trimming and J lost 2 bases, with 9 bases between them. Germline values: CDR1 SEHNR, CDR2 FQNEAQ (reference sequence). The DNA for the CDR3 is TGTGCCAGCAGCTTCTCGGGACTCACAGATACGCAGTATTTT. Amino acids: CASSFSGLTDTQYF.

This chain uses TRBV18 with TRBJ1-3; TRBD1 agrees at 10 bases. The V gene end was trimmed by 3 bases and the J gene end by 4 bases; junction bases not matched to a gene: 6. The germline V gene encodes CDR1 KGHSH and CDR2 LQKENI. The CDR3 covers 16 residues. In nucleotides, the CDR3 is TGTGCCAGCTCACCGGCCGGGACAGGGGTAGGAAACACCATATATTTT. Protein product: CASSPAGTGVGNTIYF.

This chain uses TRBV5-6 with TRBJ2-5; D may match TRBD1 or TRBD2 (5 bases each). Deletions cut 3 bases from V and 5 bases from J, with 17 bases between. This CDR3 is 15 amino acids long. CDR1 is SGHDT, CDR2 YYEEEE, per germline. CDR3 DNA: TGTGCCAGCAGCTCCCTTGGGACCGGGTTGGAGACCCAGTACTTC. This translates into CASSSLGTGLETQYF.

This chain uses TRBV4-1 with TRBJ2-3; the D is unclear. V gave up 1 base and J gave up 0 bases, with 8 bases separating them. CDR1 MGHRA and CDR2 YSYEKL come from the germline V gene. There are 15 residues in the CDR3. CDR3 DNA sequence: TGCGCCAGCAGCCAAGTGCAAGGTAGCACAGATACGCAGTATTTT. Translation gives CASSQVQGSTDTQYF.

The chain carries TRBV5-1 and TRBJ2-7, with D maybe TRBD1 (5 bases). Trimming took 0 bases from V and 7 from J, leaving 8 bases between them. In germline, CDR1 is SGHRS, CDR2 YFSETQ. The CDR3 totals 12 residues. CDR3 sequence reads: CASSLAAGEQYF. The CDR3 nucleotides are TGCGCCAGCAGCTTGGCCGCAGGGGAGCAGTACTTC.

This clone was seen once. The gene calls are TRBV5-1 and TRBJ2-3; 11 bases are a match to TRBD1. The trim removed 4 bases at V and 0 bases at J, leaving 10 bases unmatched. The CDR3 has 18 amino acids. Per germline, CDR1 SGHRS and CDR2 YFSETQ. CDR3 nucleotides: TGCGCCAGCAGCCCAGGACAGGGGGCACAAACTAGCACAGATACGCAGTATTTT. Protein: CASSPGQGAQTSTDTQYF.

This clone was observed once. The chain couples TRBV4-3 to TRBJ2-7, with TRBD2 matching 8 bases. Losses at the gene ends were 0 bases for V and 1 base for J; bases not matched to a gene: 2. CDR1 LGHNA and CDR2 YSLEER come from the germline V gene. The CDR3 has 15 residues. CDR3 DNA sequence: TGCGCCAGCAGCCAAGAACTAGCGGAGTCCTACGAGCAGTACTTC. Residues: CASSQELAESYEQYF.

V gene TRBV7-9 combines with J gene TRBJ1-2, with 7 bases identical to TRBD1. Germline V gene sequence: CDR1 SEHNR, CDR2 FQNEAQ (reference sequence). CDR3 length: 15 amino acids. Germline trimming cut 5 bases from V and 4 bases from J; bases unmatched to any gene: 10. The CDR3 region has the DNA TGTGCCAGCAGCCCCTTAACGGGACAGTTCTATGGCTACACCTTC. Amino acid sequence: CASSPLTGQFYGYTF.

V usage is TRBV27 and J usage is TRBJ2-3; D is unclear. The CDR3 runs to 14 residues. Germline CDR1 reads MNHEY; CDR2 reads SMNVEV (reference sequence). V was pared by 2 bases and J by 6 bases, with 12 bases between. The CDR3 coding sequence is TGTGCCAGCAGTTTAAGGCTTGGAAGGGATACGCAGTATTTT. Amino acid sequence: CASSLRLGRDTQYF.

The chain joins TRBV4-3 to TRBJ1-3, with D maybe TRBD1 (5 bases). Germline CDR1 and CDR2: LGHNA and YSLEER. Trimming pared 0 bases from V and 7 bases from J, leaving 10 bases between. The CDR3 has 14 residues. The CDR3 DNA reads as TGCGCCAGCAGCCAAGACAGGGTTTGGAACACCATATATTTT. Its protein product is CASSQDRVWNTIYF.

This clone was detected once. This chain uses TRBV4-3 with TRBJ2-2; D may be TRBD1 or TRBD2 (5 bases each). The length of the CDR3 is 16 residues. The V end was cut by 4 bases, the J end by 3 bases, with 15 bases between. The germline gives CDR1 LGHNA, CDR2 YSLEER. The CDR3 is CASSPRPGPHTGELFF. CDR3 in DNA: TGCGCCAGCAGCCCCCGGCCGGGGCCCCACACCGGGGAGCTGTTTTTT.

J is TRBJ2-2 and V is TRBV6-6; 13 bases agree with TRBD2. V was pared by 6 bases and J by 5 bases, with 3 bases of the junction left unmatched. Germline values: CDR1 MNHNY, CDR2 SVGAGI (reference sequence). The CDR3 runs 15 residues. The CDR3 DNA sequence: TGTGCCAGCAGGGAGACTAGCGGGAGGACCGGGGAGCTGTTTTTT. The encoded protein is CASRETSGRTGELFF.

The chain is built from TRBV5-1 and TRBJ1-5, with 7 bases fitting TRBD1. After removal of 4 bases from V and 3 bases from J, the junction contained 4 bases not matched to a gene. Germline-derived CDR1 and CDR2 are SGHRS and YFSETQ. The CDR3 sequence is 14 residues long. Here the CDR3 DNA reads TGCGCCAGCAGCCCGGGACAGCCCAATCAGCCCCAGCATTTT. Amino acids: CASSPGQPNQPQHF.

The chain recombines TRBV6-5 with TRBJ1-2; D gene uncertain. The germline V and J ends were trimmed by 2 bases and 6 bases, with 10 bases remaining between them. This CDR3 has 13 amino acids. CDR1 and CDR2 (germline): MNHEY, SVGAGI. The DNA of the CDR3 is TGTGCCAGCAGTTACGGATCGCGGAATGGCTACACCTTC. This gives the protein CASSYGSRNGYTF.

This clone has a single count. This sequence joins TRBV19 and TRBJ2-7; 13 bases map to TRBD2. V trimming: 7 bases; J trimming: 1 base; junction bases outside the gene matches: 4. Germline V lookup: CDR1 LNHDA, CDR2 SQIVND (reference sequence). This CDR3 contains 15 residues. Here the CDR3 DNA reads TGTGCCAGTATGAAGACTAGCGGGGGGTCCTACGAGCAGTACTTC. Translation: CASMKTSGGSYEQYF.

The CDR3 DNA follows: TGTGCCAGCACCTCATTCGCAGGGAATTATGGCTACACCTTC. As protein: CASTSFAGNYGYTF. This chain joins TRBV28 and TRBJ1-2; perhaps TRBD1 as D (5 bases). In germline, CDR1 is MDHEN, CDR2 SYDVKM. V gave up 7 bases and J gave up 5 bases, with 17 bases separating them. The CDR3 sequence is 14 residues long.

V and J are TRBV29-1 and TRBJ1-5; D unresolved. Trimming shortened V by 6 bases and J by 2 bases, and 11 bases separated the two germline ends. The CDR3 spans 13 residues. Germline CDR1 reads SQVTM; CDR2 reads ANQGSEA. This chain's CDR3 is CSVCLEGNQPQHF. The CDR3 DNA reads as TGCAGCGTCTGCTTAGAGGGCAATCAGCCCCAGCATTTT.

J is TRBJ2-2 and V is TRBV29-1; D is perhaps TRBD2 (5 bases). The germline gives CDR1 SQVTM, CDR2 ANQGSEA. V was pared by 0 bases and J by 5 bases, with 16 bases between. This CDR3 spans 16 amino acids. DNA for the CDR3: TGCAGCGTTGAAGATAGGGCCGGGATCGTAACCGGGGAGCTGTTTTTT. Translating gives CSVEDRAGIVTGELFF.

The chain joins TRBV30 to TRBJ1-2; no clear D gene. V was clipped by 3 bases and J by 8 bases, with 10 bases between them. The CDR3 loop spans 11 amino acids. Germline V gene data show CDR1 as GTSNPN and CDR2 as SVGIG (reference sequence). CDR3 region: CAWSEDGGYTF. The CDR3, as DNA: TGTGCCTGGAGCGAAGATGGGGGCTACACCTTC.

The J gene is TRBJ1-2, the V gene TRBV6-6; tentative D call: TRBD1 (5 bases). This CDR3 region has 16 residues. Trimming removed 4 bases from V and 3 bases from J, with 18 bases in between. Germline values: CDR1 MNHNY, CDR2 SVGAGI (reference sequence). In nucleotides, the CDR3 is TGTGCCAGCAGTTCACACGGGACCTCGGGAGACTATGGCTACACCTTC. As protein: CASSSHGTSGDYGYTF.

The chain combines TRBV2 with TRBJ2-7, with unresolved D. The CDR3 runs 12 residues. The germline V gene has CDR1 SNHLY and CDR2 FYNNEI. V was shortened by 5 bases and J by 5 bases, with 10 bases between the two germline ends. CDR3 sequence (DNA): TGTGCCAGCAGTTGGGATTTTGACGAGCAGTACTTC. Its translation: CASSWDFDEQYF.